This T cell receptor beta chain was identified in a study of CD8+ T cells in alopecia areata. RNA was extracted and reverse transcribed into cDNA as the sequencing template. Libraries were prepared by immunoSEQ multiplex PCR; TCRdb keeps only in-frame clonotypes and omits some of them. The sample carries 75,000 to 100,000 clones, roughly 47% recorded once. From PBMCs, CD4+ and CD8+ T cells were sorted. This clone has only a few counts. The sample consisted of CD4+ T cells sorted from blood. The sequence was obtained from a human donor with alopecia areata.

The CDR3 region is CSSGLIQETQYF. Written as DNA, the CDR3 is TGCAGCTCCGGGCTGATCCAAGAGACCCAGTACTTC. This rearrangement joins TRBV29-1 to TRBJ2-5; D is unresolved. Between the trimmed V and J ends, which lost 8 bases and 1 base, there was a span of 11 bases. This CDR3 is 12 amino acids long. Looked up from germline, CDR1 is SQVTM and CDR2 is ANQGSEA.